The next 25 T cell receptor beta chains were all read from a single sample in a study of OX40 agonist ivuxolimab in advanced cancers. The method was immunoSEQ multiplex PCR; TCRdb's version includes in-frame clones alone and lacks a portion of them. The table records tens of thousands of clones, roughly 90% of them present only once. The material sequenced was CD4+ or CD8+ T cells sorted from blood, taken in a trial of the OX40 agonist ivuxolimab. These receptors all come from an adult with an advanced solid tumor such as melanoma, head and neck, liver or kidney cancer.

The genes are TRBV6-5 and TRBJ1-1; no definite D call. The CDR3 covers 15 residues. CDR1 and CDR2 (germline): MNHEY, SVGAGI. V lost 2 bases to trimming and J lost 0 bases, with 10 bases between them. The CDR3 sequence is CASSYNLEVNTEAFF. The CDR3 DNA follows: TGTGCCAGCAGTTACAATTTAGAGGTGAACACTGAAGCTTTCTTT.

This chain connects TRBV27 to TRBJ2-5; 10 positions agree with TRBD1. Germline V CDR1 and CDR2: MNHEY, SMNVEV (reference sequence). The junction had 10 bases not matched to a gene; V was cut back by 2 bases and J by 4 bases. CDR3 length equals 17 residues. The CDR3 here is CASSLVLPGQGRETQYF. CDR3 DNA sequence: TGTGCCAGCAGTTTAGTCTTGCCGGGACAGGGGAGAGAGACCCAGTACTTC.

The chain links TRBV7-9 to TRBJ2-3; TRBD2 aligns across 9 bases. The CDR3 is 14 residues long. Germline lookup yields CDR1 SEHNR and CDR2 FQNEAQ (reference sequence). V lost 5 bases and J lost 3; bases outside the gene matches: 3. CDR3 DNA: TGTGCCAGCAGCCTTCTAGCGGGAACAGATACGCAGTATTTT. This gives the protein CASSLLAGTDTQYF.

This clone showed up just once. This chain uses TRBV6-4 with TRBJ2-2, with D hard to call. The CDR3 is 15 residues long. Trimming cost V 5 bases and J 3 bases, with 13 bases left between them. Germline lookup yields CDR1 MRHNA and CDR2 SNTAGT. Here the CDR3 reads CASSFIPDYTGELFF. The CDR3 nucleotides read TGTGCCAGCAGTTTTATCCCAGACTACACCGGGGAGCTGTTTTTT.

The genes are TRBV11-2 and TRBJ1-4, with a weak D call TRBD1 (5 bases). Looked up from germline, CDR1 is SGHAT and CDR2 is FQNNGV. This CDR3 is 16 amino acids long. With 0 bases removed from V and 5 bases from J, the gap between germline ends came to 13 bases. The CDR3 sequence is CASSLDLGGVNEKLFF. The CDR3 DNA follows: TGTGCCAGCAGCTTAGACCTTGGAGGGGTAAATGAAAAACTGTTTTTT. Drawing the rest from reference TRBV11-2 and TRBJ1-4, the complete variable domain is EAGVAQSPRYKIIEKRQSVAFWCNPISGHATLYWYQQILGQGPKLLIQFQNNGVVDDSQLPKDRFSAERLKGVDSTLKIQPAKLEDSAVYLCASSLDLGGVNEKLFFGSGTQLSVL.

This chain uses TRBV7-3 with TRBJ2-5, with D unclear. The CDR3 length is 17 residues. Germline CDR1 reads SGHTA; CDR2 reads FQGTGA. V lost 3 bases to trimming and J lost 2 bases, with 19 bases between them. The chain's CDR3 is CASSFLRVKVRQETQYF. The CDR3 bases are TGTGCCAGCAGCTTCCTGAGAGTGAAGGTTCGGCAAGAGACCCAGTACTTC.

V and J are TRBV2 and TRBJ2-1; TRBD2 matches at 11 bases. There are 20 residues in the CDR3. Germline assignment: CDR1 SNHLY and CDR2 FYNNEI. Trimming cost V 0 bases and J 7 bases; bases outside gene matches: 17. The CDR3 DNA reads as TGTGCCAGCAGTGAAGCAGCGACAAGAAAACTAGCGGGAGAGGGGAATGAGCAGTTCTTC. It codes for CASSEAATRKLAGEGNEQFF.

This chain uses TRBV27 with TRBJ2-7; D is unresolved. Trimming took 4 bases from V and 3 from J, leaving 16 bases between them. There are 15 residues in the CDR3. CDR1 is MNHEY, CDR2 SMNVEV, per germline (reference sequence). The CDR3 region has the DNA TGTGCCAGCAGTTACGCCGGCTCTGGGTTCTACGAGCAGTACTTC. This sequence encodes CASSYAGSGFYEQYF.

For this clone: One junction end does not reproduce the germline sequence, and a read error may be involved. This chain connects TRBV19 to TRBJ2-3; D is tentatively TRBD1 or TRBD2 (5 bases each). This CDR3 has 20 residues. Germline lookup yields CDR1 LNHDA and CDR2 SQIVND (reference sequence). The CDR3 coding sequence is TGTGCCAGTAGTCTAGAAGGGACGCCGACCTCTTTAGCTAGCACAGATACGCAGTATTTT. Residues: CASSLEGTPTSLASTDTQYF.

The chain carries TRBV19 and TRBJ2-7, with D possibly matching TRBD2 (5 bases). This CDR3 contains 12 residues. With 7 bases removed from V and 1 base from J, the gap between germline ends came to 8 bases. Germline V CDR1 and CDR2: LNHDA, SQIVND (reference sequence). In nucleotides, the CDR3 is TGTGCCAGTACCGGAGGTTCCTACGAGCAGTACTTC. Residues: CASTGGSYEQYF. The variable domain in full, completed from reference TRBV19 and TRBJ2-7, reads DGGITQSPKYLFRKEGQNVTLSCEQNLNHDAMYWYRQDPGQGLRLIYYSQIVNDFQKGDIAEGYSVSREKKESFPLTVTSAQKNPTAFYLCASTGGSYEQYFGPGTRLTVT.

This chain connects TRBV10-1 to TRBJ2-1; 10 bases agree with TRBD1. From germline, CDR1 is WNHNN and CDR2 SYGVQD (reference sequence). The CDR3 loop spans 17 amino acids. V shed 3 bases and J 5 bases; nucleotides not matched to a gene: 10. The CDR3 nucleotides are TGCGCCAGCAGTGACTTTATCGGACAGGGGGATGACAATGAGCAGTTCTTC. It translates to CASSDFIGQGDDNEQFF.

This clone was counted a single time. The DNA for the CDR3 is TGTGCCAGCAGTTTAGCGCCTAGCCAAGAGACCCAGTACTTC. Residues: CASSLAPSQETQYF. The rearrangement uses TRBV27 and TRBJ2-5, with D hard to call. The V gene's germline CDR1 is MNHEY and CDR2 SMNVEV (reference sequence). This CDR3 comprises 14 residues. Trimming pared 2 bases from V and 1 base from J, leaving 8 bases between.

This chain links TRBV7-6 with TRBJ2-1; possible D gene TRBD1, 5 bases. Germline V gene data show CDR1 as SGHVS and CDR2 as FNYEAQ. V was shortened by 5 bases and J by 6 bases, with 11 bases between the two germline ends. The CDR3 is 13 residues long. CDR3 bases: TGTGCCAGCAGCACTAATAGGGGCAATGAGCAGTTCTTC. Translating gives CASSTNRGNEQFF. Together with reference TRBV7-6 and TRBJ2-1, the CDR3 gives the full variable domain: GAGVSQSPRYKVTKRGQDVALRCDPISGHVSLYWYRQALGQGPEFLTYFNYEAQQDKSGLPNDRFSAERPEGSISTLTIQRTEQRDSAMYRCASSTNRGNEQFFGPGTRLTVL.

The chain has TRBV5-1 and TRBJ1-1, with 9 bases fitting TRBD1. Germline V lookup: CDR1 SGHRS, CDR2 YFSETQ. CDR3 length: 14 amino acids. J gave up 5 bases and V 4 bases, and 6 bases lay outside the gene matches. This chain's CDR3 is CASSPGQGWTEAFF. The DNA for the CDR3 is TGCGCCAGCAGCCCGGGACAGGGTTGGACTGAAGCTTTCTTT.

The gene calls are TRBV6-6 and TRBJ2-2; D is perhaps TRBD1 or TRBD2 (5 bases each). Germline V gene sequence: CDR1 MNHNY, CDR2 SVGAGI (reference sequence). The CDR3 runs 14 residues. Trimming removed 5 bases from V and 10 bases from J, with 17 bases in between. CDR3 in DNA: TGTGCCAGCAGTAAATGGGGGATGGGAACGGAGCTGTTTTTT. The encoded protein is CASSKWGMGTELFF.

This chain connects TRBV4-1 to TRBJ1-5, with D maybe TRBD1 (6 bases). Germline-derived CDR1 and CDR2 are MGHRA and YSYEKL. CDR3 size: 20 residues. Deletions cut 0 bases from V and 2 bases from J, with 23 bases between. The CDR3 region has the DNA TGCGCCAGCAGCCAAGACCTGGGGGGCGCGACTGTTGCGGGCAATCAGCCCCAGCATTTT. Protein sequence: CASSQDLGGATVAGNQPQHF.

The CDR3 DNA follows: TGTGCCAGCAGCCCCAGAAGCGGAGCCAAAAACATTCAGTACTTC. Amino acids: CASSPRSGAKNIQYF. The V and J genes are TRBV7-9 and TRBJ2-4, with D possibly matching TRBD2 (5 bases). Germline-derived CDR1 and CDR2 are SEHNR and FQNEAQ (reference sequence). The V gene lost 5 bases and the J gene lost 0 bases, with 11 bases spanning the gap. The CDR3 spans 15 residues.

The CDR3 nucleotides read TGTGCCAGCAGCACAAGTGGATACGAGCAGTACTTC. It is translated as CASSTSGYEQYF. The chain uses TRBV5-4 and TRBJ2-7; D unclear. Germline CDR1 SGHNT, CDR2 YYREEE (reference sequence). This CDR3 region has 12 residues. V dropped 4 bases and J dropped 4 bases, with 9 bases sitting between them.

This chain joins TRBV6-4 and TRBJ2-1, with 8 bases fitting TRBD1. This CDR3 spans 14 amino acids. Per the germline V gene, CDR1 is MRHNA and CDR2 is SNTAGT. V gave up 6 bases and J gave up 3 bases; unmatched junction bases: 4. Here the CDR3 reads CASRRGQDYNEQFF. The CDR3, as DNA: TGTGCCAGCAGACGGGGACAGGACTACAATGAGCAGTTCTTC.

The rearrangement uses TRBV28 and TRBJ1-3; no definite D call. Trimming took off 4 bases at V and 7 bases at J, with 11 bases between the two ends. Germline values: CDR1 MDHEN, CDR2 SYDVKM. The CDR3 contains 13 residues. CDR3 loop: CASSSVRGNTIYF. In DNA, the CDR3 is TGTGCCAGCAGTTCGGTCCGTGGGAACACCATATATTTT. Full variable domain (missing parts from reference TRBV28 and TRBJ1-3): DVKVTQSSRYLVKRTGEKVFLECVQDMDHENMFWYRQDPGLGLRLIYFSYDVKMKEKGDIPEGYSVSREKKERFSLILESASTNQTSMYLCASSSVRGNTIYFGEGSWLTVV.

The chain combines TRBV14 with TRBJ2-3; perhaps TRBD2 as D (5 bases). This CDR3 contains 15 residues. Germline assignment: CDR1 SGHDN and CDR2 FVKESK. Trimming took 5 bases from V and 0 from J, leaving 12 bases between them. The CDR3 region is CASSGLAASTDTQYF. The CDR3 nucleotides read TGTGCCAGCAGCGGGCTAGCAGCAAGCACAGATACGCAGTATTTT.

The rearrangement joins TRBV13 to TRBJ1-2; no clear D. V was cut by 10 bases and J by 4 bases, with 16 bases left in between. The CDR3 spans 13 residues. CDR1 and CDR2 from the germline V gene are PRHDT and FYEKMQ (reference sequence). CDR3 loop: CATSAVGSYGYTF. The CDR3 DNA is TGTGCCACCTCGGCGGTGGGGTCCTATGGCTACACCTTC.

The chain joins TRBV7-9 to TRBJ2-1; possible D gene TRBD2, 6 bases. Per germline, CDR1 SEHNR and CDR2 FQNEAQ (reference sequence). The CDR3 extends over 13 amino acids. Trimming took off 5 bases at V and 9 bases at J, with 14 bases between the two ends. CDR3 nucleotide sequence: TGTGCCAGCAGCCCGGGGGAGGCCCCTGAGCAGTTCTTC. This encodes CASSPGEAPEQFF.

V gene TRBV11-2 combines with J gene TRBJ1-2; D perhaps matches TRBD1 (6 bases). This CDR3 has 17 amino acids. Germline CDR1 and CDR2: SGHAT and FQNNGV. V lost 6 bases, J lost 7 bases, and 27 bases lay in between. The CDR3 loop is CASRSRATGKDRAGYTF. The DNA of the CDR3 is TGTGCCAGCAGATCCCGAGCTACAGGGAAAGATCGAGCTGGCTACACCTTC.

This clone was counted a single time. The junction departs from the called germline gene at one end, perhaps through a read error. The V and J genes are TRBV5-8 and TRBJ2-1, with D maybe TRBD2 (5 bases). Germline V gene sequence: CDR1 SGHTS, CDR2 YDEGEE. This CDR3 comprises 15 residues. CDR3 amino acids: CASRLGGWPYNEQFF. The CDR3 bases are TGTGCCAGCAGGTTGGGCGGGTGGCCCTACAATGAGCAGTTCTTC.